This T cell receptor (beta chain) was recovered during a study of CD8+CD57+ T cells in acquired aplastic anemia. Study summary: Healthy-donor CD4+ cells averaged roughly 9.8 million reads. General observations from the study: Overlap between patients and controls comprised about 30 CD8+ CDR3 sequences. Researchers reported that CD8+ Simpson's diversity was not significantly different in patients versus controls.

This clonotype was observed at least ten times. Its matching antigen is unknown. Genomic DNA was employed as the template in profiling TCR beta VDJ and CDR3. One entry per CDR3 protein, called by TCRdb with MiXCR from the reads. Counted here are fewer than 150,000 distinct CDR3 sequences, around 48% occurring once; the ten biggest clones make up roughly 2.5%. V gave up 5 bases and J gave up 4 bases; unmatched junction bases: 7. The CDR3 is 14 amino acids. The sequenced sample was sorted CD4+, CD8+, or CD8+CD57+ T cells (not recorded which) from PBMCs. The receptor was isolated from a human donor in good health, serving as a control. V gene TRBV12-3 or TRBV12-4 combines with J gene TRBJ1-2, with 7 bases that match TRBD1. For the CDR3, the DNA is TGTGCCAGCAGTCCGGGACAGCTTTCCTATGGCTACACCTTC. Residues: CASSPGQLSYGYTF.